One and the same sample provided the 30 T cell receptor beta chains below, sequenced in a study of OX40 agonist ivuxolimab in advanced cancers. Sequenced by immunoSEQ multiplex PCR; TCRdb stores in-frame clones only, minus some. The sample consists of tens of thousands of clones, 65% to 90% of them appearing once. Sequenced material: CD4+ or CD8+ T cells sorted from blood, taken in a trial of the OX40 agonist ivuxolimab. The origin of the receptors is an adult with an advanced solid tumor such as melanoma, head and neck, liver or kidney cancer.

The chain uses TRBV6-1 and TRBJ1-2, with a tentative D call TRBD1 (6 bases). V was pared by 7 bases and J by 0 bases, with 15 bases between. CDR3 length: 15 residues. CDR1 is MNHNS and CDR2 is SASEGT in the germline V gene. The CDR3 DNA is TGTGCCAGCACCCCGGGGGCGGCCGCTAACTATGGCTACACCTTC. Translation: CASTPGAAANYGYTF.

V gene TRBV6-5 combines with J gene TRBJ1-2; 9 nucleotides line up with TRBD1. This CDR3 region has 15 residues. V lost 6 bases and J lost 4; bases outside the gene matches: 9. In germline, CDR1 is MNHEY, CDR2 SVGAGI. CDR3 in DNA: TGTGCCAGCAGCCAGGGACAGGGAGAAGTCTATGGCTACACCTTC. It specifies CASSQGQGEVYGYTF.

The chain has TRBV6-1 and TRBJ2-6; no definite D call. V lost 3 bases, J lost 0 bases, and 6 bases lay in between. The CDR3 runs to 15 residues. Germline-derived CDR1 and CDR2 are MNHNS and SASEGT. CDR3 DNA: TGTGCCAGCAGTGAGACAATCTCTGGGGCCAACGTCCTGACTTTC. It is translated as CASSETISGANVLTF.

The chain links TRBV2 to TRBJ1-6; D remains unclear. CDR1 is SNHLY and CDR2 is FYNNEI in the germline V gene. V was cut by 6 bases and J by 6 bases, with 9 bases left in between. This CDR3 is 13 amino acids long. The DNA of the CDR3 is TGTGCCAGCAGGGAGGCATTTAATTCACCCCTCCACTTT. This sequence encodes CASREAFNSPLHF.

This clone was counted between two and nine times. This chain links TRBV5-6 with TRBJ1-2; D is perhaps TRBD1 (6 bases). This CDR3 has 14 residues. V dropped 4 bases and J dropped 8 bases, with 18 bases sitting between them. Germline V gene data show CDR1 as SGHDT and CDR2 as YYEEEE. CDR3 region: CASSPPEGGRGYTF. In DNA form, the CDR3 reads TGTGCCAGCAGCCCTCCCGAGGGGGGTCGCGGCTACACCTTC.

The table lists this clone with a count of one. The rearrangement uses TRBV30 and TRBJ1-1, with D hard to call. Per the germline V gene, CDR1 is GTSNPN and CDR2 is SVGIG (reference sequence). The CDR3 spans 14 residues. Trimming took 0 bases from V and 0 from J, leaving 8 bases between them. CDR3 amino acids: CAWSVLALNTEAFF. The CDR3 DNA follows: TGTGCCTGGAGTGTCCTGGCCCTGAACACTGAAGCTTTCTTT.

This chain uses TRBV2 with TRBJ2-3, with D perhaps matching TRBD2 (7 bases). The V gene's germline CDR1 is SNHLY and CDR2 FYNNEI. Trimming cost V 5 bases and J 2 bases, with 11 bases left between them. This CDR3 has 14 amino acids. This chain's CDR3 is CASSTGGNTDTQYF. In DNA, the CDR3 is TGTGCCAGCAGTACGGGGGGCAACACAGATACGCAGTATTTT.

This clone has just one count. This chain joins TRBV19 and TRBJ2-2; 9 bases map to TRBD1. Germline CDR1 LNHDA, CDR2 SQIVND (reference sequence). V was pared by 10 bases and J by 5 bases, with 5 bases of the junction left unmatched. The length of the CDR3 is 13 residues. The CDR3 is CATRQGGTGELFF. In nucleotides, the CDR3 is TGTGCCACCCGACAGGGGGGTACCGGGGAGCTGTTTTTT.

This rearrangement joins TRBV2 to TRBJ1-1; 7 bases are shared with TRBD1. V shed 5 bases and J 8 bases; nucleotides not matched to a gene: 5. Germline V gene sequence: CDR1 SNHLY, CDR2 FYNNEI. The CDR3 is made up of 12 amino acids. The CDR3 protein is CASSFTGEEAFF. CDR3 in DNA: TGTGCCAGCAGTTTTACAGGGGAAGAAGCTTTCTTT.

This sequence joins TRBV7-2 and TRBJ2-1; 10 positions match TRBD2. The CDR3 covers 15 residues. CDR1 is SGHTA and CDR2 is FQGNSA in the germline V gene. Germline trimming cut 1 base from V and 5 bases from J; bases unmatched to any gene: 2. The CDR3 DNA reads as TGTGCCAGCAGCTTAGAGGGACTAGCGCACAATGAGCAGTTCTTC. It is translated as CASSLEGLAHNEQFF.

The CDR3 nucleotides are TGTGCCAGCAGTTACCGGGACAGTAACTACGAGCAGTACTTC. This translates into CASSYRDSNYEQYF. This chain joins TRBV6-5 and TRBJ2-7; 7 bases agree with TRBD1. Germline assignment: CDR1 MNHEY and CDR2 SVGAGI. V gave up 2 bases and J gave up 3 bases; unmatched junction bases: 4. The CDR3 extends over 14 amino acids.

The chain has TRBV4-1 and TRBJ2-7; 10 nucleotides match TRBD1. Germline CDR1 MGHRA, CDR2 YSYEKL. V shed 3 bases, J shed 2 bases, and the junction held 4 bases outside the gene matches. The CDR3 has 15 residues. Written as DNA, the CDR3 is TGCGCCAGCAGCCACGGACAGGGGGACCCCTACGAGCAGTACTTC. As protein: CASSHGQGDPYEQYF.

This clone was picked up one time. V and J are TRBV27 and TRBJ2-1; TRBD2 matches 15 bases. Per the germline V gene, CDR1 is MNHEY and CDR2 is SMNVEV (reference sequence). This CDR3 region has 19 residues. The V and J ends lost 4 bases and 0 bases, in that order; junction bases with no gene match: 7. The CDR3 reads CASSWGLAGGTFSYNEQFF. The DNA for the CDR3 is TGTGCCAGCAGTTGGGGACTAGCGGGGGGCACCTTCTCCTACAATGAGCAGTTCTTC.

This chain links TRBV5-4 with TRBJ2-1; TRBD1 is a possible D gene (6 bases). The CDR3 runs to 16 residues. The germline CDR1 and CDR2 sequences are SGHNT and YYREEE (reference sequence). V lost 4 bases, J lost 3 bases, and 17 bases lay in between. CDR3 loop: CASSTFGTHYYNEQFF. As DNA, the CDR3 is TGTGCCAGCAGCACTTTCGGGACACACTACTACAATGAGCAGTTCTTC.

There are a few counts of this clone. This chain connects TRBV7-9 to TRBJ1-6, with D uncertain. The V end lost 2 bases, the J end lost 10 bases, and 6 bases lay between the germline ends. Per the germline V gene, CDR1 is SEHNR and CDR2 is FQNEAQ (reference sequence). The CDR3 consists of 12 residues. The CDR3 here is CASSLPGSPLHF. CDR3 nucleotides: TGTGCCAGCAGCTTACCTGGGTCACCCCTCCACTTT.

The gene calls are TRBV2 and TRBJ2-3; 15 positions agree with TRBD2. Germline V gene sequence: CDR1 SNHLY, CDR2 FYNNEI. V shed 6 bases, J shed 1 base, and the junction held 5 bases outside the gene matches. The length of the CDR3 is 17 residues. CDR3 residues: CASRGLAGGLRTDTQYF. The CDR3 DNA reads TGTGCCAGCAGGGGACTAGCGGGGGGCCTCCGCACAGATACGCAGTATTTT.

The chain joins TRBV10-1 to TRBJ2-6; D gene unclear. V was shortened by 5 bases and J by 1 base, with 3 bases between the two germline ends. Germline CDR1 and CDR2: WNHNN and SYGVQD (reference sequence). The CDR3 runs to 13 residues. CDR3 protein: CASSSSGANVLTF. DNA of the CDR3: TGCGCCAGCAGTTCGTCTGGGGCCAACGTCCTGACTTTC.

The V gene is TRBV5-5, the J gene TRBJ1-4; D call uncertain. CDR1 SGHKS and CDR2 YYEKEE come from the germline V gene (reference sequence). Trimming left V 0 bases short and J 7 bases short, with 7 bases between. The CDR3 runs 13 residues. The chain's CDR3 is CASSLGSSEKLFF. For the CDR3, the DNA is TGTGCCAGCAGCTTGGGGAGTTCTGAAAAACTGTTTTTT.

The V call is TRBV5-6, the J call TRBJ2-2; weak D call: TRBD2 (5 bases). Germline V gene lookup returns CDR1 SGHDT and CDR2 YYEEEE. With 3 bases removed from V and 1 base from J, the gap between germline ends came to 13 bases. The CDR3 totals 16 residues. The DNA for the CDR3 is TGTGCCAGCAGCTCGTCAGAGGGTTGGAACACCGGGGAGCTGTTTTTT. This gives the protein CASSSSEGWNTGELFF.

This clone was recorded only once. The genes are TRBV5-4 and TRBJ2-5; perhaps TRBD1 as D (7 bases). V lost 0 bases, J lost 3 bases, and 9 bases lay in between. CDR3 length: 14 amino acids. Germline CDR1 reads SGHNT; CDR2 reads YYREEE (reference sequence). The CDR3 DNA reads as TGTGCCAGCAGCTTGGGCGGGACAGAAGAGACCCAGTACTTC. This gives the protein CASSLGGTEETQYF.

This clone occurred once. This sequence joins TRBV30 and TRBJ1-2; no clear D. CDR3 length: 12 residues. V was cut by 1 base and J by 5 bases, with 8 bases left in between. Per germline, CDR1 GTSNPN and CDR2 SVGIG (reference sequence). The CDR3: CAWSEQEYGYTF. The CDR3 bases are TGTGCCTGGAGTGAACAAGAATATGGCTACACCTTC.

V usage is TRBV7-2 and J usage is TRBJ1-2; D gene uncertain. CDR1 SGHTA and CDR2 FQGNSA come from the germline V gene. This CDR3 contains 13 residues. V lost 11 bases, J lost 3 bases, and 16 bases lay in between. CDR3 residues: CASRTKEYYGYTF. CDR3 DNA sequence: TGTGCCTCCCGGACCAAGGAATACTATGGCTACACCTTC.

The V gene is TRBV6-1, the J gene TRBJ1-1; 8 bases match TRBD1. V gave up 3 bases and J gave up 0 bases; unmatched junction bases: 3. The CDR3 length is 15 residues. Germline V gene sequence: CDR1 MNHNS, CDR2 SASEGT. CDR3 DNA sequence: TGTGCCAGCAGTGAGCAGGGGGCGATGAACACTGAAGCTTTCTTT. Residues: CASSEQGAMNTEAFF.

The chain carries TRBV10-3 and TRBJ2-2; D may be TRBD1 (7 bases). The V and J ends lost 2 bases and 6 bases respectively, with 22 bases between them. The CDR3 length is 18 residues. Germline CDR1 reads ENHRY; CDR2 reads SYGVKD. The CDR3 DNA reads as TGTGCCATCAGTGAGCCGGGGTACTCGACAGGGACTGCCGGGGAGCTGTTTTTT. Translating it yields CAISEPGYSTGTAGELFF.

The CDR3: CASSRRLSGLTGELFF. For the CDR3, the DNA is TGTGCCAGCAGCCGGAGACTGAGCGGACTCACCGGGGAGCTGTTTTTT. This chain links TRBV5-6 with TRBJ2-2, with a possible D match to TRBD2 (5 bases). The V and J ends lost 4 bases and 4 bases respectively, with 17 bases between them. CDR3 length: 16 amino acids. CDR1 and CDR2 from the germline V gene are SGHDT and YYEEEE.

This clone has just a few counts. The J gene is TRBJ1-2, the V gene TRBV7-9; D is undetermined. CDR3 length: 14 amino acids. CDR1 and CDR2 (germline): SEHNR, FQNEAQ (reference sequence). V was pared by 1 base and J by 4 bases, with 10 bases between. CDR3 nucleotides: TGTGCCAGCAGCTTAGATCAGGCCATCTATGGCTACACCTTC. As protein: CASSLDQAIYGYTF.

This clone was counted once. This chain connects TRBV11-2 to TRBJ2-6; D call uncertain. The germline V gene encodes CDR1 SGHAT and CDR2 FQNNGV. V gave up 5 bases and J gave up 0 bases, with 8 bases separating them. The CDR3 extends over 15 amino acids. The CDR3 DNA reads TGTGCCAGCAGCAAGTCGGGCTCTGGGGCCAACGTCCTGACTTTC. Its translation: CASSKSGSGANVLTF. Based on the CDR3 plus reference TRBV11-2 and TRBJ2-6, the full variable domain is EAGVAQSPRYKIIEKRQSVAFWCNPISGHATLYWYQQILGQGPKLLIQFQNNGVVDDSQLPKDRFSAERLKGVDSTLKIQPAKLEDSAVYLCASSKSGSGANVLTFGAGSRLTVL.

The rearrangement joins TRBV29-1 to TRBJ2-5, with a weak D call TRBD2 (7 bases). Germline V gene data show CDR1 as SQVTM and CDR2 as ANQGSEA. V lost 6 bases to trimming and J lost 2 bases, with 19 bases between them. This CDR3 region has 15 residues. The CDR3 DNA sequence: TGCAGCGTCTGGAGGGGGGGTATCCCTCAAGAGACCCAGTACTTC. Amino acids: CSVWRGGIPQETQYF.

V usage is TRBV4-3 and J usage is TRBJ2-7; D is possibly TRBD1 (6 bases). The CDR3 consists of 14 residues. Germline CDR1 and CDR2: LGHNA and YSLEER. V was cut by 2 bases and J by 2 bases, with 10 bases left in between. DNA of the CDR3: TGCGCCAGCAGCCAAACCAGGGACACCTACGAGCAGTACTTC. It specifies CASSQTRDTYEQYF.

This rearrangement joins TRBV7-9 to TRBJ2-7, with a possible D match to TRBD1 (5 bases). The CDR3 has 16 residues. V was shortened by 1 base and J by 5 bases, with 18 bases between the two germline ends. Germline V gene lookup returns CDR1 SEHNR and CDR2 FQNEAQ (reference sequence). CDR3 bases: TGTGCCAGCAGCTTAGAAGTAGGCCAGGGTGTCGACGAGCAGTACTTC. Protein: CASSLEVGQGVDEQYF.